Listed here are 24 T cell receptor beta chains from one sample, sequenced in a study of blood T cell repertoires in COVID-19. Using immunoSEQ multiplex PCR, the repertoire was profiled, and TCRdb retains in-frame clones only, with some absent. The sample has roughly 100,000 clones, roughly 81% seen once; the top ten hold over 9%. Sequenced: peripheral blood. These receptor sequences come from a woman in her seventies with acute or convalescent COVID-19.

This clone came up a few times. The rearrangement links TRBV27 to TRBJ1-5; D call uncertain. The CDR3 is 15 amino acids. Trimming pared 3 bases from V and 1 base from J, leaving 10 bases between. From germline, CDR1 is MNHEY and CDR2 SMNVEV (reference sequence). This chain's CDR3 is CASSFTPQSNQPQHF. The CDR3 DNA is TGTGCCAGCAGTTTTACCCCACAAAGCAATCAGCCCCAGCATTTT.

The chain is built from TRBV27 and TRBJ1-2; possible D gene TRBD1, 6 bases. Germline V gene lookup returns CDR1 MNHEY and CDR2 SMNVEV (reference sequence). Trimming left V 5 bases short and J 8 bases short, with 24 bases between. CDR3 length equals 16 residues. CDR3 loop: CASSPEGGHPGEGYTF. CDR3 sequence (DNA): TGTGCCAGCAGTCCCGAAGGGGGACACCCTGGGGAAGGCTACACCTTC.

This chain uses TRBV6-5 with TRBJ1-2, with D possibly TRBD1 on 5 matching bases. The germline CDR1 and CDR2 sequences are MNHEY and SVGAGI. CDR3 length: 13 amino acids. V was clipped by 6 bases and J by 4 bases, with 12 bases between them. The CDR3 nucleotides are TGTGCCAGCAGAAACGGGGGGTCCTATGGCTACACCTTC. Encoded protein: CASRNGGSYGYTF.

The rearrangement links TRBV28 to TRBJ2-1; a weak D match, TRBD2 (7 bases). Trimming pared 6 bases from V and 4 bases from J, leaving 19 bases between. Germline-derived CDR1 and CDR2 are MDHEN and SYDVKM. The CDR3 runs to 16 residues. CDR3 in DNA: TGTGCCAGCAGCAGAGATGGGGGCGGGGGATACAATGAGCAGTTCTTC. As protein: CASSRDGGGGYNEQFF. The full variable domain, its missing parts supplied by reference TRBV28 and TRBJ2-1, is DVKVTQSSRYLVKRTGEKVFLECVQDMDHENMFWYRQDPGLGLRLIYFSYDVKMKEKGDIPEGYSVSREKKERFSLILESASTNQTSMYLCASSRDGGGGYNEQFFGPGTRLTVL.

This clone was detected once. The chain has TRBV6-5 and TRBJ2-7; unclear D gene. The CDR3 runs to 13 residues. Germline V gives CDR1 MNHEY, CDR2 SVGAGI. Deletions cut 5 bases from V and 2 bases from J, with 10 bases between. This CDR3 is CASSTDTAYEQYF. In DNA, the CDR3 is TGTGCCAGCAGTACCGACACGGCCTACGAGCAGTACTTC.

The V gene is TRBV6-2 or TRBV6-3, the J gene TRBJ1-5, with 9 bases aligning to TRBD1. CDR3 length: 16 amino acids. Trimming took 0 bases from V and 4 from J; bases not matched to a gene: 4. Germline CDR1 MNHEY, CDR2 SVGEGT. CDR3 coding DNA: TGTGCCAGCAGTTACTCATCCGGACAGGGGAATCAGCCCCAGCATTTT. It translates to CASSYSSGQGNQPQHF.

The CDR3 reads CASSRQGDQPQHF. In DNA form, the CDR3 reads TGTGCCAGCAGCAGACAGGGGGATCAGCCCCAGCATTTT. The genes are TRBV6-5 and TRBJ1-5, with TRBD1 identical over 9 bases. Germline CDR1 reads MNHEY; CDR2 reads SVGAGI. This CDR3 is built from 13 residues. The V gene end was trimmed by 6 bases and the J gene end by 5 bases; junction bases not matched to a gene: 2.

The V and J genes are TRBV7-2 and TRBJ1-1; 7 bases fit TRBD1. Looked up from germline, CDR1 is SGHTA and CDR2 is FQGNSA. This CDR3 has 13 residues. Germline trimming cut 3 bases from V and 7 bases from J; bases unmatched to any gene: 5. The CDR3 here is CASSFPGQLEAFF. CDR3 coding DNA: TGTGCCAGCAGCTTCCCGGGACAGCTTGAAGCTTTCTTT.

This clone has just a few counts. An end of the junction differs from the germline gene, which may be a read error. CDR3 sequence (DNA): TGTGCCAGCAGTTACGAGGGACAGGGTGCTTTTGCGTTC. It encodes CASSYEGQGAFAF. V is TRBV6-6 and J is TRBJ1-2, with 9 bases aligning to TRBD1. In germline, CDR1 is MNHNY, CDR2 SVGAGI (reference sequence). The CDR3 loop spans 13 amino acids.

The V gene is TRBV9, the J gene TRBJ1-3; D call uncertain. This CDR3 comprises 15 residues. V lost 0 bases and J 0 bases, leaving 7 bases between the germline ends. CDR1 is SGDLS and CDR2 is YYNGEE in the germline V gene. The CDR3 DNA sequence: TGTGCCAGCAGCGTAGGGGCGAGCTCTGGAAACACCATATATTTT. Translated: CASSVGASSGNTIYF. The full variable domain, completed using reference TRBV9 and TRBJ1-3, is DSGVTQTPKHLITATGQRVTLRCSPRSGDLSVYWYQQSLDQGLQFLIQYYNGEERAKGNILERFSAQQFPDLHSELNLSSLELGDSALYFCASSVGASSGNTIYFGEGSWLTVV.

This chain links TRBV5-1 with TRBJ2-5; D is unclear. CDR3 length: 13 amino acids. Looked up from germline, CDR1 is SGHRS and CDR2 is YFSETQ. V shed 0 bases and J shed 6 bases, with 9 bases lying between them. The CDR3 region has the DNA TGCGCCAGCAGCTTGGGCCAGGTGCAGACCCAGTACTTC. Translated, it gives CASSLGQVQTQYF.

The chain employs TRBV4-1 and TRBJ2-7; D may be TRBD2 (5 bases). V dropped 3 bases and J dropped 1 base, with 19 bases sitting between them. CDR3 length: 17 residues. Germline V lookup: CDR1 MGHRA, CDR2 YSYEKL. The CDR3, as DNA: TGCGCCAGCAGCCACCCCCAAGTAGTTGGCGGGTCCTACGAGCAGTACTTC. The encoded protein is CASSHPQVVGGSYEQYF.

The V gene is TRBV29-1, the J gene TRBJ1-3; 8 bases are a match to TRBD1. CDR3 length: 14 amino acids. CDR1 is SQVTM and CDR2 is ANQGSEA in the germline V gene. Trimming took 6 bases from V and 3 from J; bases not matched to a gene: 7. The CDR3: CSVATGGSGNTIYF. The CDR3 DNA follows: TGCAGCGTGGCAACAGGGGGAAGTGGAAACACCATATATTTT. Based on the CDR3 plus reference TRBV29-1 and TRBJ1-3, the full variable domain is SAVISQKPSRDICQRGTSLTIQCQVDSQVTMMFWYRQQPGQSLTLIATANQGSEATYESGFVIDKFPISRPNLTFSTLTVSNMSPEDSSIYLCSVATGGSGNTIYFGEGSWLTVV.

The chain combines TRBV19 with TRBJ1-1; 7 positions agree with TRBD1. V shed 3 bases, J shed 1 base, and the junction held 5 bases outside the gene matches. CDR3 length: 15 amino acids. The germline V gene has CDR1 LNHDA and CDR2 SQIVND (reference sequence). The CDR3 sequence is CASSIHRGGNTEAFF. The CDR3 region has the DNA TGTGCCAGTAGTATCCACAGGGGCGGGAACACTGAAGCTTTCTTT.

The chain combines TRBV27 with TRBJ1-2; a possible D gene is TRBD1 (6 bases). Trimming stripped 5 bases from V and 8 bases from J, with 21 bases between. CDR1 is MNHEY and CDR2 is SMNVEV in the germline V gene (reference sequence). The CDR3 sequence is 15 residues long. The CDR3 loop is CASSPAVRGLEGYTF. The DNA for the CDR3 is TGTGCCAGCAGTCCGGCGGTTAGGGGGTTGGAAGGCTACACCTTC.

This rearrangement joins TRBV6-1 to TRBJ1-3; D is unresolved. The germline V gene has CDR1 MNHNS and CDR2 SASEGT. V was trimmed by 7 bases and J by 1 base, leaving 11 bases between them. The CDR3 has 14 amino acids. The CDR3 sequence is CASKSRKSGNTIYF. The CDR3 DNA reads TGTGCCAGCAAAAGCAGGAAGTCTGGAAACACCATATATTTT.

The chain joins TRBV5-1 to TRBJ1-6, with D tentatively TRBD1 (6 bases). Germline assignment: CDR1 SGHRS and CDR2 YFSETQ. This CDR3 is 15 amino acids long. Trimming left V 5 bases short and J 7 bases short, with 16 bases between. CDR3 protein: CASSQQGDRNSPLHF. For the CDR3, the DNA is TGCGCCAGCAGTCAACAGGGCGACCGGAATTCACCCCTCCACTTT.

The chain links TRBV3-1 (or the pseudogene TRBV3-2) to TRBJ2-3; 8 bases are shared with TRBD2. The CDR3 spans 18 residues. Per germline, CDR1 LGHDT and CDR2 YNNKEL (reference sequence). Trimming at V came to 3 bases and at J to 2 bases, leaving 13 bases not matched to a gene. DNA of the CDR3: TGTGCCAGCAGCCATTGCAGACTGACTAGCGCCCCCACAGATACGCAGTATTTT. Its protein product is CASSHCRLTSAPTDTQYF.

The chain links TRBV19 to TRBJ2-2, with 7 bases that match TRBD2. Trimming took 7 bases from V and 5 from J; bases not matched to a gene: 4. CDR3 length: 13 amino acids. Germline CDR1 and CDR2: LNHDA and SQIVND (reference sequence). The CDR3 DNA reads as TGTGCCAGTACCTCTAGCGGTACCGGGGAGCTGTTTTTT. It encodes CASTSSGTGELFF.

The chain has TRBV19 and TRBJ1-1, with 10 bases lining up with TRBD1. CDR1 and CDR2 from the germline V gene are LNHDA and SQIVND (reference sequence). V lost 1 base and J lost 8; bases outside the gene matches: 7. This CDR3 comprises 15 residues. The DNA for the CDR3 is TGTGCCAGTAGTATAGCCCCGACAGGGGGCTCGGAAGCTTTCTTT. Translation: CASSIAPTGGSEAFF.

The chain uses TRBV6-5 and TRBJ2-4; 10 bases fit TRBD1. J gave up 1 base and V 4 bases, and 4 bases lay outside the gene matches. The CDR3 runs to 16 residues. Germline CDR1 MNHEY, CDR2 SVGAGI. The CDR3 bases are TGTGCCAGCAGTTCAGGACAGGGGGTGGCCAAAAACATTCAGTACTTC. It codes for CASSSGQGVAKNIQYF.

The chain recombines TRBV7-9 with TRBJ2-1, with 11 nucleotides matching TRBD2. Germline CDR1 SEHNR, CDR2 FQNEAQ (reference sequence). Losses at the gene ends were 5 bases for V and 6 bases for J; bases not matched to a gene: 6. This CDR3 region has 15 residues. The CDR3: CASSVSGGAFNEQFF. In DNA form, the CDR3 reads TGTGCCAGCAGCGTTAGCGGGGGGGCCTTCAATGAGCAGTTCTTC. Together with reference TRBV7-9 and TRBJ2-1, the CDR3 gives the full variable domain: DTGVSQNPRHKITKRGQNVTFRCDPISEHNRLYWYRQTLGQGPEFLTYFQNEAQLEKSRLLSDRFSAERPKGSFSTLEIQRTEQGDSAMYLCASSVSGGAFNEQFFGPGTRLTVL.

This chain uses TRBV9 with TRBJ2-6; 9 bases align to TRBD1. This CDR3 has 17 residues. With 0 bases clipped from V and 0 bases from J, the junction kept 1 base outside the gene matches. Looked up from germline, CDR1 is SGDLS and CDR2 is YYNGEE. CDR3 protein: CASSVAGQGSGANVLTF. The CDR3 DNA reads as TGTGCCAGCAGCGTAGCGGGACAGGGCTCTGGGGCCAACGTCCTGACTTTC.

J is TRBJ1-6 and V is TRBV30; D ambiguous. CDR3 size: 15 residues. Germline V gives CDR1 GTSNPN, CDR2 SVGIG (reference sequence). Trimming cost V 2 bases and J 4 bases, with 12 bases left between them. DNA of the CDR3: TGTGCCTGGAGTAGAGGGAGGGCGTATAATTCACCCCTCCACTTT. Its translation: CAWSRGRAYNSPLHF.